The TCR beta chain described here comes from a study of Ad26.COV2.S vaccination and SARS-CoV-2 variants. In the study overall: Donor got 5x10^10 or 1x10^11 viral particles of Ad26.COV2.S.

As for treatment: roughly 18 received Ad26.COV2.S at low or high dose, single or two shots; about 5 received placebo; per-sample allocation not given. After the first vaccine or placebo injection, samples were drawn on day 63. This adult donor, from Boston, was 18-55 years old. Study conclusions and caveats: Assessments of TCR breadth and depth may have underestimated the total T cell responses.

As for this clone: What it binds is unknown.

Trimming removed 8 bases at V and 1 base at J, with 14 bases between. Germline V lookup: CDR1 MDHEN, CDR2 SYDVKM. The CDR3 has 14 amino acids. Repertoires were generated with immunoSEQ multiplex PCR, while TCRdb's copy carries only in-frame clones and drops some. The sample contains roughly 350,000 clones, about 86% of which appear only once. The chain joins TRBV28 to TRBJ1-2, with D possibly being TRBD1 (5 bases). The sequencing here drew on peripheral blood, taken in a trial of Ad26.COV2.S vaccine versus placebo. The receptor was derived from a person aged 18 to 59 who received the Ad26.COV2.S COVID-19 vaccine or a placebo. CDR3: CASHRRGSNYGYTF. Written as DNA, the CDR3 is TGTGCCAGCCACCGCCGGGGGAGTAACTATGGCTACACCTTC.